This T cell receptor beta chain was captured by sequencing in a study of monozygotic twins with inflammatory bowel disease. Germline CDR1 is SGHRS and CDR2 is YFSETQ. This CDR3 is 15 amino acids long. Eight cDNA synthesis reactions were run for every sample. cDNA for TCRalpha and TCRbeta was amplified by nested PCRs of about 15 then 9 cycles. TCRdb re-analyzed the 5' RACE reads; it lists each CDR3 protein once, without DNA. Its clone listing holds around 220,000 distinct CDR3 sequences. The chain joins TRBV5-1 to TRBJ2-4; without DNA, the TCRdb call of TRBD1 cannot be checked. Input material: blood. This TCR was recovered from a human donor with ulcerative colitis or Crohn's disease, or a healthy co-twin of an affected twin (not recorded which). The CDR3 loop is CASSLTGGGQNIQYF.